What follows describes a single T cell receptor (beta chain). The record originates from a study of blood T cell repertoires in COVID-19. Seattle researchers signed up patients amid active infection and tracked them longitudinally. The method was immunoSEQ multiplex PCR; TCRdb's version includes in-frame clones alone and lacks a portion of them. Of 200,000 to 250,000 clones listed, approximately 80% are singletons. V was pared by 1 base and J by 6 bases, with 18 bases between. In germline, CDR1 is KGHSH, CDR2 LQKENI. The CDR3 extends over 17 amino acids. This chain joins TRBV18 and TRBJ2-2; D is unresolved. The TCR was taken from a woman aged 80 or older with COVID-19, enrolled during active disease. The sample taken for sequencing was peripheral blood. The CDR3 bases are TGTGCCAGCTCACCACGGCTGGGCACGGTAGGCGCCGGGGAGCTGTTTTTT. Translating gives CASSPRLGTVGAGELFF.